Included here is one T cell receptor (beta chain) sequence, with context. The data derive from a study of shared clonotypes between healthy human individuals. Study-level information: Three plates each covered CD4 naive and memory; CD8 naive two, CD8 memory one.

Profiled with immunoSEQ multiplex PCR; TCRdb holds only in-frame clones, not every one. The sample includes about 2.1 million clones, roughly 95% of them seen just once. Naive CD8 cells lacked CD45RO, underwent positive selection for CCR7 and left out terminally differentiated effector memory CD45RA+ cells. The ends were cut back, 2 bases at V and 2 bases at J, with 9 bases in the middle. Germline-derived CDR1 and CDR2 are MNHNY and SVGAGI (reference sequence). This CDR3 is built from 14 residues. Sequencing was done on a sample of naive CD8+ T cells from PBMCs. The sequence was collected from a man aged 18 to 29 in good health. Some clones in this sample may be carry-over from other donors' samples. The chain joins TRBV6-6 to TRBJ1-2; tentative D call: TRBD1 (6 bases). CDR3 residues: CASSYTQGNYGYTF. The CDR3 nucleotides are TGTGCCAGCAGTTACACTCAGGGGAACTATGGCTACACCTTC.